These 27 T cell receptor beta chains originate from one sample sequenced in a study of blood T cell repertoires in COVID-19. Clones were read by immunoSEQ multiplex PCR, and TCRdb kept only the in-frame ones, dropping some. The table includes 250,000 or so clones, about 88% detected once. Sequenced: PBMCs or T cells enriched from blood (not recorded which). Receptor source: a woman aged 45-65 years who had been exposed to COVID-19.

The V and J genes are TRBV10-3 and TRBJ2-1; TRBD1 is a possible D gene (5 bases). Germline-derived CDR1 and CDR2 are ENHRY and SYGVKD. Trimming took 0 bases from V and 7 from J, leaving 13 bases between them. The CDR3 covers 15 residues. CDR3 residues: CAISESFRGPNEQFF. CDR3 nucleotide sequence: TGTGCCATCAGTGAGTCCTTTAGGGGTCCGAATGAGCAGTTCTTC.

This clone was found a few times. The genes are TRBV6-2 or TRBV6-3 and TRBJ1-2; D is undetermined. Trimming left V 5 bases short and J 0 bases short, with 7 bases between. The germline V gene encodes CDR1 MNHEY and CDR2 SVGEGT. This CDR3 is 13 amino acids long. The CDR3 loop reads CASSKRANYGYTF. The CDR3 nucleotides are TGTGCCAGCAGTAAGCGAGCTAACTATGGCTACACCTTC.

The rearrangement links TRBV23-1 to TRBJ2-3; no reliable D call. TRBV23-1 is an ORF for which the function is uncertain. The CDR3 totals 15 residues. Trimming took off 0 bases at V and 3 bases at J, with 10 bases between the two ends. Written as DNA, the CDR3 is TGCGCCAGCAGTCAATCAGGAACACAGACAGATACGCAGTATTTT. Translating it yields CASSQSGTQTDTQYF.

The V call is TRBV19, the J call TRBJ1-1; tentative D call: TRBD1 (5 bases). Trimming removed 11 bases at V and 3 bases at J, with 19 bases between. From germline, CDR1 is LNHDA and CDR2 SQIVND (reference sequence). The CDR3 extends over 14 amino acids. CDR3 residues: CASAWGGVDTEAFF. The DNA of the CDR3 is TGTGCCTCCGCTTGGGGCGGAGTGGACACTGAAGCTTTCTTT.

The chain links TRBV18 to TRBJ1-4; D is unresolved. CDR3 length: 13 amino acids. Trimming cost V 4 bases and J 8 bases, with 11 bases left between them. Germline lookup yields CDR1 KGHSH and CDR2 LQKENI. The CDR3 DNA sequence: TGTGCCAGCTCACTAAGCAGAGGCGAAAAACTGTTTTTT. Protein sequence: CASSLSRGEKLFF.

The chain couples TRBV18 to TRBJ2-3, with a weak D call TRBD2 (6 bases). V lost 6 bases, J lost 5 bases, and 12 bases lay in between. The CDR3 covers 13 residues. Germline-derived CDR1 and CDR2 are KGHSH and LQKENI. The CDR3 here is CASSGTSGDTQYF. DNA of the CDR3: TGTGCCAGCTCTGGGACTTCCGGAGATACGCAGTATTTT.

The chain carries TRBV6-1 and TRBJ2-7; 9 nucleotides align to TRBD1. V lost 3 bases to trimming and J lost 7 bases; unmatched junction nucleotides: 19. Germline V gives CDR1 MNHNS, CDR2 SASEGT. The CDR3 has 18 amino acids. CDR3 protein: CASSEVRVGGQGAWEQYF. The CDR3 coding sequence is TGTGCCAGCAGTGAGGTCAGGGTAGGGGGACAGGGAGCTTGGGAGCAGTACTTC.

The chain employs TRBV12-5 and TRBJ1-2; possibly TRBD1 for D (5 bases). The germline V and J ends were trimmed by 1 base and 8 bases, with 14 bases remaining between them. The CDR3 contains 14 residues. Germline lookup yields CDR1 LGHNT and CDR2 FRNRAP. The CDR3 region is CASGLGQSPYGYTF. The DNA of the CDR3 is TGTGCTAGTGGTTTGGGACAGTCTCCGTACGGCTACACCTTC.

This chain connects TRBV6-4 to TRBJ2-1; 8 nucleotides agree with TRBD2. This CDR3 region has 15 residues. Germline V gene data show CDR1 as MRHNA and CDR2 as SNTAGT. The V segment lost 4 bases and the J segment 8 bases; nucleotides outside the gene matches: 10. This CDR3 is CASSATTSGKDEQFF. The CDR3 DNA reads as TGTGCCAGCAGTGCCACTACTAGCGGAAAGGATGAGCAGTTCTTC.

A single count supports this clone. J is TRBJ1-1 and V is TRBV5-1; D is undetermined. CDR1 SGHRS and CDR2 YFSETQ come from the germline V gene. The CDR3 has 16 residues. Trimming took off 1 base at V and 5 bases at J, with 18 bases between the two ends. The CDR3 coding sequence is TGCGCCAGCAGCTTGCTACCGCCAGGCCGTGGAACTGAAGCTTTCTTT. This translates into CASSLLPPGRGTEAFF.

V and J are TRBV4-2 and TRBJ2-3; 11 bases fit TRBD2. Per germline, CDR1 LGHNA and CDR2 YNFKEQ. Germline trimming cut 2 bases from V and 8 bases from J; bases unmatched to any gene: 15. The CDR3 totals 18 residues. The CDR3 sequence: CASSQFLAGGLSLRTQYF. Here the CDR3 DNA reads TGTGCCAGCAGCCAATTCTTAGCGGGGGGGCTCTCTTTACGTACGCAGTATTTT.

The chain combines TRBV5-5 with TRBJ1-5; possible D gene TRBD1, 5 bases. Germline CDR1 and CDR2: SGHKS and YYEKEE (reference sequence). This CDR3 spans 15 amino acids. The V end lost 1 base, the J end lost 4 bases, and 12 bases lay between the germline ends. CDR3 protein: CASSLIWGANQPQHF. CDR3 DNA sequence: TGTGCCAGCAGCTTGATCTGGGGCGCGAATCAGCCCCAGCATTTT.

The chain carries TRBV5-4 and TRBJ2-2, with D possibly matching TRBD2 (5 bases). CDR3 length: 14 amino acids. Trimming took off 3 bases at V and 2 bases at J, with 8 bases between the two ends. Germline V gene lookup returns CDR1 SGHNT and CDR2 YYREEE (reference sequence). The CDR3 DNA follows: TGTGCCAGCAGCTCCGGGGTTAACACCGGGGAGCTGTTTTTT. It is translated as CASSSGVNTGELFF.

Written as DNA, the CDR3 is TGTGCCAGCCGCCAGGGCTCCCACTACGAGCAGTACTTC. This translates into CASRQGSHYEQYF. The chain carries TRBV12-3 or TRBV12-4 and TRBJ2-7; possibly TRBD1 for D (5 bases). The ends were cut back, 8 bases at V and 3 bases at J, with 14 bases in the middle. The CDR3 spans 13 residues.

CDR3 coding DNA: TGTGCCAGCAGCTTGGATGGAGTAGGACTCGAAGCTTTCTTT. Translated, it gives CASSLDGVGLEAFF. This chain links TRBV5-5 with TRBJ1-1; D gene unclear. The germline gives CDR1 SGHKS, CDR2 YYEKEE (reference sequence). The CDR3 totals 14 residues. V lost 0 bases and J lost 8, with 14 bases in between.

CDR3 nucleotides: TGTGCCAGCAGTCCCCGGACAGGGGTTGAAAAACTGTTTTTT. Its translation is CASSPRTGVEKLFF. The V and J genes are TRBV28 and TRBJ1-4; TRBD1 matches at 9 bases. The germline V gene has CDR1 MDHEN and CDR2 SYDVKM. The CDR3 spans 14 residues. V shed 5 bases, J shed 7 bases, and the junction held 5 bases outside the gene matches. Drawing the rest from reference TRBV28 and TRBJ1-4, the complete variable domain is DVKVTQSSRYLVKRTGEKVFLECVQDMDHENMFWYRQDPGLGLRLIYFSYDVKMKEKGDIPEGYSVSREKKERFSLILESASTNQTSMYLCASSPRTGVEKLFFGSGTQLSVL.

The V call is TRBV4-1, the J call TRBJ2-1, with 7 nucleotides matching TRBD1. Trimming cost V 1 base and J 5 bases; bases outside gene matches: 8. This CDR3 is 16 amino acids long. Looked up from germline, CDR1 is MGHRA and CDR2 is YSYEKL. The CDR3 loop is CASSQVSGTGDNEQFF. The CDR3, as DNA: TGCGCCAGCAGCCAAGTATCCGGTACAGGGGACAATGAGCAGTTCTTC.

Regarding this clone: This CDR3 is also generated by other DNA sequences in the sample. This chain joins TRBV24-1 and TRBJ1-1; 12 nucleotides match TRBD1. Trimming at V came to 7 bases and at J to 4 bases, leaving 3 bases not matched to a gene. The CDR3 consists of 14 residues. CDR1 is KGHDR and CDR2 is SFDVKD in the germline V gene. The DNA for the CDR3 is TGTGCCACCAGGGGGACAGGGGGCGGCACTGAAGCTTTCTTT. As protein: CATRGTGGGTEAFF.

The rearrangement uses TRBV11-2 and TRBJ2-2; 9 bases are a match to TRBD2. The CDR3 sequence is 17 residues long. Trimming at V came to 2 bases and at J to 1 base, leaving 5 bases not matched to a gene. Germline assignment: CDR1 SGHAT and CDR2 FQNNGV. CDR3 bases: TGTGCCAGCAGCTTAAAAGCGGGGGGCCTGAACACCGGGGAGCTGTTTTTT. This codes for CASSLKAGGLNTGELFF.

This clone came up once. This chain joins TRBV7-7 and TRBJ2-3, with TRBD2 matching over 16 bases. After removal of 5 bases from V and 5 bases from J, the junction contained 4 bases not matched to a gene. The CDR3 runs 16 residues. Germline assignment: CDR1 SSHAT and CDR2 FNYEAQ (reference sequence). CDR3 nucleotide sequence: TGTGCCAGCAGCCCGGGACTAGCGGGGGGGAGAGATACGCAGTATTTT. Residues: CASSPGLAGGRDTQYF.

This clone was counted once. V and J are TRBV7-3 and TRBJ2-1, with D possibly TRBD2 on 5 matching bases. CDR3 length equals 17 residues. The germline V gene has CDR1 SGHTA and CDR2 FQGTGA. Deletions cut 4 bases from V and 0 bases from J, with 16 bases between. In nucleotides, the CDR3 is TGTGCCAGCAGCTCCCGAAACGGACTTAGCTCCTACAATGAGCAGTTCTTC. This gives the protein CASSSRNGLSSYNEQFF.

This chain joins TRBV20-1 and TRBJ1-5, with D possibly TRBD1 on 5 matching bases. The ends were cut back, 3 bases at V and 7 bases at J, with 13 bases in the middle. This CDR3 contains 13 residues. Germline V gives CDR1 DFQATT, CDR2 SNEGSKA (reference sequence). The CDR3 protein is CSASRQGGQPQHF. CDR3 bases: TGCAGTGCTAGTAGGCAGGGTGGACAGCCCCAGCATTTT.

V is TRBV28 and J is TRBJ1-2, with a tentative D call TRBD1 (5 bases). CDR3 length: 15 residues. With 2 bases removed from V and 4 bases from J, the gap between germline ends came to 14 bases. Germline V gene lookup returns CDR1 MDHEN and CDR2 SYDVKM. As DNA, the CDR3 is TGTGCCAGCAGTTTAGCGGCAGGGAGGTCCTATGGCTACACCTTC. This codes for CASSLAAGRSYGYTF.

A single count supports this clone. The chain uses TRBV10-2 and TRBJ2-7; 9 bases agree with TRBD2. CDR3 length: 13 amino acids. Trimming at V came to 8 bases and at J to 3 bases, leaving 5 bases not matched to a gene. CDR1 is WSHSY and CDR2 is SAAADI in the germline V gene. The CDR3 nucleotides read TGCGCCAGCCGACTAGCGGTAGACTACGAGCAGTACTTC. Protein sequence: CASRLAVDYEQYF.

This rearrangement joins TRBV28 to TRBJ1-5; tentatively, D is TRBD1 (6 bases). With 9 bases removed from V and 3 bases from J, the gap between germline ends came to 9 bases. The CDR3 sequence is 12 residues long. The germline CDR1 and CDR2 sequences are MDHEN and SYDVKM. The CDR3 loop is CASGTNNQPQHF. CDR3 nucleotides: TGTGCCAGTGGGACAAACAATCAGCCCCAGCATTTT.

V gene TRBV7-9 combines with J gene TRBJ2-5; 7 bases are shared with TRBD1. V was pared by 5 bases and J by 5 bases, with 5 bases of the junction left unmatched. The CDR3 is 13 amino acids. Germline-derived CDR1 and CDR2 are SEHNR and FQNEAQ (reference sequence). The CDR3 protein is CASSDRELETQYF. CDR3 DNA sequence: TGTGCCAGCAGCGACAGGGAGTTGGAGACCCAGTACTTC.

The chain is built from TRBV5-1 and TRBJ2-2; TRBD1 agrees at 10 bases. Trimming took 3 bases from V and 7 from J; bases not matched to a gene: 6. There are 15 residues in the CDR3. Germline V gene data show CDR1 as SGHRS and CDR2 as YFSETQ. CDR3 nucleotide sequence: TGCGCCAGCAGCTCCGACAGGGGGCCTGGCGGGGAGCTGTTTTTT. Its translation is CASSSDRGPGGELFF.